A selection of T cell receptor beta chains follows, all from one sample in a study of PD-1 blockade in classical Hodgkin lymphoma. Method: immunoSEQ multiplex PCR; TCRdb's copy keeps in-frame clones and lacks some. The sample has 90,000 to 110,000 clones; approximately 89% are singletons. The sample consisted of peripheral blood mononuclear cells (PBMCs), taken before the fourth cycle of nivolumab. The receptors stem from a human donor with classical Hodgkin lymphoma. CDR3s include the opening cysteine and the closing phenylalanine or tryptophan. D genes are given only for firm matches. Rows may omit the clone size; those that give it use once, few, many or a size class.

clone size	V gene	J gene	D gene	CDR3 protein	CDR3 DNA
.	TRBV11-2	TRBJ2-3	.	CASSLGVAGPLETQYF	TGTGCCAGCAGCCTCGGGGTAGCCGGACCCTTAGAGACGCAGTATTTT
.	TRBV28	TRBJ2-1	TRBD2	CASSLGTSGRAEQFF	TGTGCCAGCAGTTTGGGGACTAGCGGGAGGGCCGAGCAGTTCTTC
.	TRBV5-4	TRBJ2-7	TRBD1	CASSVRDRKGEQYF	TGTGCCAGCAGCGTCCGGGACAGGAAGGGCGAGCAGTACTTC
.	TRBV6-5	TRBJ1-2	.	CASSDGAHGYTF	TGTGCCAGCTCCGACGGGGCCCATGGCTACACCTTC
.	TRBV27	TRBJ1-1	.	CASSSQSGTEAFF	TGTGCCAGCAGTTCACAGAGTGGTACTGAAGCTTTCTTT
.	TRBV29-1	TRBJ2-7	.	CSVESANSYEQYF	TGCAGCGTTGAGTCAGCGAACTCCTACGAGCAGTACTTC
.	TRBV18	TRBJ2-7	.	CASSPGTRLYEQYF	TGTGCCAGCTCACCCGGGACCCGTCTGTACGAGCAGTACTTC
.	TRBV10-3	TRBJ2-5	.	CAISPIGGETQYF	TGTGCCATCAGCCCCATAGGGGGGGAGACCCAGTACTTC
.	TRBV25-1	TRBJ1-2	.	CASSESGLYGYTF	TGTGCCAGCAGTGAATCGGGACTCTATGGCTACACCTTC
.	TRBV7-9	TRBJ1-1	TRBD1	CASSLDRGQSMNTEAFF	TGTGCCAGCAGCTTAGACAGGGGACAATCCATGAACACTGAAGCTTTCTTT
.	TRBV27	TRBJ2-2	TRBD2	CASSLAGTGELFF	TGTGCCAGCAGTCTAGCGGGAACCGGGGAGCTGTTTTTT
once	TRBV18	TRBJ2-1	.	CASSPSQQGGNEQFF	TGTGCCAGCTCACCTAGCCAGCAGGGGGGTAATGAGCAGTTCTTC
.	TRBV19	TRBJ1-2	TRBD1	CASSPGTALNYGYTF	TGTGCCAGTAGTCCCGGGACAGCCCTGAACTATGGCTACACCTTC
.	TRBV7-9	TRBJ2-2	.	CASSFAGVRIELFF	TGTGCCAGCAGCTTTGCTGGGGTCCGGATCGAGCTGTTTTTT
.	TRBV6-4	TRBJ1-2	.	CASSDSSRDLYGYTF	TGTGCCAGCAGTGACTCGAGCCGGGACCTGTATGGCTACACCTTC
.	TRBV15	TRBJ2-5	.	CATSRVNEETQYF	TGTGCCACCAGCAGAGTCAACGAAGAGACCCAGTACTTC
.	TRBV30	TRBJ1-3	.	CAWSAGGAAGNTIYF	TGTGCCTGGAGTGCAGGAGGGGCAGCTGGAAACACCATATATTTT
.	TRBV13	TRBJ2-3	TRBD2	CASSSKAGVEGNTQYF	TGTGCCAGCAGCTCTAAAGCGGGAGTCGAGGGGAATACGCAGTATTTT
.	TRBV7-2	TRBJ1-1	.	CASSPSLGGSGEAFF	TGTGCCAGCAGCCCAAGCTTGGGGGGTTCAGGGGAAGCTTTCTTT
.	TRBV2	TRBJ2-5	TRBD2	CASSGDGRAKETQYF	TGTGCCAGCAGTGGGGACGGGAGGGCCAAAGAGACCCAGTACTTC
.	TRBV25-1	TRBJ1-2	TRBD1	CASSGSLGDRGPSGYTF	TGTGCCAGCAGTGGGTCCCTCGGGGACAGGGGCCCTAGTGGCTACACCTTC
.	TRBV2	TRBJ1-4	TRBD1	CASTRQGPNEKLFF	TGTGCCAGCACACGACAGGGGCCTAATGAAAAACTGTTTTTT
.	TRBV21-1	TRBJ2-6	.	CASSKGQGRGSGANVLTF	TGTGCCAGCAGCAAAGGCCAAGGGAGGGGATCTGGGGCCAACGTCCTGACTTTC
.	TRBV27	TRBJ2-1	TRBD2	CASSYLTGLASDEQFF	TGTGCCAGCAGTTATCTGACGGGACTAGCGTCAGATGAGCAGTTCTTC
.	TRBV5-5	TRBJ1-1	TRBD1	CASSLAWDRDTEAFF	TGTGCCAGCAGCTTGGCCTGGGACAGGGACACTGAAGCTTTCTTT
.	TRBV4-3	TRBJ2-7	.	CASSQGEDYSYEQYF	TGCGCCAGCAGCCAGGGAGAGGATTACTCCTACGAGCAGTACTTC
.	TRBV19	TRBJ1-5	TRBD1	CASSMTGAQPQHF	TGTGCCAGTAGTATGACAGGGGCCCAGCCCCAGCATTTT
once	TRBV10-3	TRBJ2-3	TRBD2	CAIKTAGGRTDTQYF	TGTGCCATCAAGACGGCGGGAGGGCGCACAGATACGCAGTATTTT
.	TRBV18	TRBJ2-5	.	CASSLSGPGTQYF	.
once	TRBV27	TRBJ1-5	TRBD1	CASSSDRVQPQHF	TGTGCCAGCAGTTCTGACAGGGTCCAGCCCCAGCATTTT
once	TRBV5-4	TRBJ2-7	TRBD2	CASSPQPGLAGDEQYF	TGTGCCAGCAGCCCCCAACCGGGACTAGCAGGAGACGAGCAGTACTTC
.	TRBV11-3	TRBJ1-6	.	CASSTTGNSPLHF	TGTGCCAGCAGCACCACAGGGAATTCACCCCTCCACTTT
many	TRBV19	TRBJ1-5	.	CASSIPGADNQPQHF	TGTGCCAGTAGTATACCGGGAGCCGACAATCAGCCCCAGCATTTT
.	TRBV18	TRBJ1-1	TRBD1	CASSPPIGPAAGQLNTEAFF	TGTGCCAGCTCACCACCGATAGGGCCCGCCGCGGGACAGCTGAACACTGAAGCTTTCTTT
.	TRBV13	TRBJ2-7	.	CASSFFRYEQYF	TGTGCCAGCAGTTTTTTCCGTTACGAGCAGTACTTC
.	TRBV9	TRBJ2-1	.	CASSASLGVYNEQFF	TGTGCCAGCAGCGCTTCTTTGGGGGTCTACAATGAGCAGTTCTTC
.	TRBV7-9	TRBJ2-2	.	CASSFSGRTTGELFF	TGTGCCAGCAGCTTCAGCGGACGGACCACCGGGGAGCTGTTTTTT
once	TRBV11-2	TRBJ2-5	TRBD2	CASSLDGLAGGRSETQYF	TGTGCCAGCAGCTTAGATGGACTAGCGGGAGGGAGATCGGAGACCCAGTACTTC
.	TRBV25-1	TRBJ2-1	.	CASSEIGRGAEQFF	TGTGCCAGCAGTGAAATAGGTCGGGGGGCTGAGCAGTTCTTC
.	TRBV30	TRBJ2-7	TRBD2	CAWGGLAGLYEQYF	TGTGCCTGGGGAGGACTAGCGGGACTGTACGAGCAGTACTTC
.	TRBV4-3	TRBJ2-2	.	CASSQDPAGETGELFF	TGCGCCAGCAGCCAAGATCCGGCAGGGGAAACCGGGGAGCTGTTTTTT
.	TRBV5-6	TRBJ2-7	TRBD1	CASSPRAGTGGSEQYF	TGTGCCAGCAGCCCGAGGGCCGGGACAGGGGGATCAGAGCAGTACTTC
.	TRBV4-3	TRBJ1-2	TRBD1	CASSGRTGVLGYTF	TGCGCCAGCAGCGGTAGGACAGGAGTCTTGGGCTACACCTTC
.	TRBV30	TRBJ2-1	TRBD2	CAWSPHSGLATYNEQFF	TGTGCCTGGAGTCCTCACTCGGGACTAGCGACCTACAATGAGCAGTTCTTC
once	TRBV7-2	TRBJ1-1	.	CASRSEYAEAFF	TGTGCCAGCCGGAGCGAGTATGCTGAAGCTTTCTTT
.	TRBV18	TRBJ2-1	TRBD2	CASSPLREGLSNEQFF	TGTGCCAGCTCACCACTACGGGAGGGCCTCTCCAATGAGCAGTTCTTC
few	TRBV5-1	TRBJ1-1	.	CASSFGDTEAFF	TGCGCCAGCAGCTTCGGAGACACTGAAGCTTTCTTT
.	TRBV5-3	TRBJ2-1	TRBD1	CARSRCYDRANYNEQFF	TGTGCCAGAAGCCGTTGTTACGACAGGGCAAACTACAATGAGCAGTTCTTC
.	TRBV7-2	TRBJ2-7	.	CASGLGVEQYF	TGTGCCAGCGGGCTAGGGGTTGAGCAGTACTTC
.	TRBV19	TRBJ1-1	.	CASVHGFEAFF	TGTGCCAGTGTGCACGGGTTTGAAGCTTTCTTT
.	TRBV5-6	TRBJ2-7	TRBD1	CASTRAPRDREYEQYF	TGTGCCAGCACCCGGGCTCCCCGGGACAGGGAGTACGAGCAGTACTTC
.	TRBV10-1	TRBJ1-2	TRBD1	CASDMGQNYGYTF	TGCGCCAGCGACATGGGACAGAACTATGGCTACACCTTC
.	TRBV25-1	TRBJ2-3	.	CASVPGHLTDTQYF	TGTGCCAGTGTACCGGGACACCTCACAGATACGCAGTATTTT
.	TRBV30	TRBJ2-2	.	CAWKAIGELFF	TGTGCCTGGAAGGCTATCGGGGAGCTGTTTTTT
once	TRBV30	TRBJ2-3	TRBD2	CASIAGRTDTQYF	TGTGCCTCAATAGCGGGCCGCACAGATACGCAGTATTTT
.	TRBV28	TRBJ2-7	.	CASSLGGGFEYEQYF	TGTGCCAGCAGTTTGGGGGGGGGCTTCGAGTACGAGCAGTACTTC